This TCR beta chain emerged from a study of T cell changes during pregnancy in multiple sclerosis. The CDR3 length is 16 residues. J lost 7 bases, V lost 0 bases, and 3 bases had no gene match. Germline V CDR1 and CDR2: LGHNA, YNFKEQ. Clones were read by immunoSEQ multiplex PCR, and TCRdb kept only the in-frame ones, dropping some. The sample contains approximately 40,000 clones, 88% of which appear only once. The chain recombines TRBV4-2 with TRBJ2-1, with TRBD2 identical over 13 bases. The source material was CD4+ T cells from peripheral blood mononuclear cells, sampled in the second trimester of pregnancy. The receptor was derived from a female donor with multiple sclerosis, enrolled in a pregnancy study. The CDR3: CASSQETSGRMNEQFF. In DNA form, the CDR3 reads TGTGCCAGCAGCCAAGAGACTAGCGGGAGGATGAATGAGCAGTTCTTC.